This T cell receptor (beta chain) appears in the sequencing data of a study of T cell repertoires in cytomegalovirus infection. The overall study: Both a matching HLA type and CMV infection were indicated by public TCR beta signatures.

Overall study results and limits: There were HLA-C-restricted CMV-specific TCR beta clonotypes dominating the ex vivo response. Carriers of CMV plus the relevant HLA were identified by cumulative public TCR beta family frequency.

V lost 2 bases, J lost 9 bases, and 5 bases lay in between. The CDR3 loop spans 12 amino acids. MiXCR, applied by TCRdb to the reads, yields one record per CDR3 protein. The sample lists about 490,000 distinct CDR3 sequences, approximately 10% occurring once. This clonotype was detected many times. As yet, its antigen is unknown. The gene calls are TRBV12-3 or TRBV12-4 and TRBJ1-6; the D is unclear. The specimen sequenced was PBMCs. This sequence originates from a human donor in good health (CMV status not recorded). Some clones in this sample may be carry-over from other donors' samples. The CDR3 DNA reads TGTGCCAGCAGTTTACAGGTTTCACCCCTCCACTTT. This codes for CASSLQVSPLHF.